This TCR beta chain was captured by sequencing in a study of shared clonotypes between healthy human individuals. TCRdb's table, derived via immunoSEQ multiplex PCR, lists solely in-frame clones and lacks some. The sample has some 1.5 million clones; 95% to 99% are singletons. The CDR3 consists of 15 residues. The V end lost 5 bases, the J end lost 6 bases, and 19 bases lay between the germline ends. The germline gives CDR1 MGHDK, CDR2 SYGVNS. Source material: naive CD4+ T cells sorted from blood. Regarding subset: CD45RA+ positively selected. The source is a man younger than 40 in good health. J is TRBJ1-2 and V is TRBV25-1; D not resolved. For the CDR3, the DNA is TGTGCCAGCAGTCCCAACCGGGCCCCCTGGGATGGCTACACCTTC. Amino acids: CASSPNRAPWDGYTF.